These 23 T cell receptor beta chains originate from one sample sequenced in a study of shared clonotypes between healthy human individuals. Measured with immunoSEQ multiplex PCR; TCRdb has only the in-frame clones, and not every one. Of about 2 million clones listed, roughly 95% were seen once; the top ten hold 0.1% to 0.15%. The sequenced material came from naive CD4+ T cells sorted from blood. Described subset: CD45RA+ positively selected. These receptors were taken from a man aged 18 to 30 in good health.

The chain carries TRBV7-5 and TRBJ2-5; the D call in the table, TRBD2, was not verified against the DNA. TRBV7-5 is described as a pseudogene. The length of the CDR3 is 13 residues. CDR3 amino acids: CARSFGGRETQYF. CDR3 in DNA: TGTGCCAGAAGCTTCGGAGGGAGGGAGACCCAGTACTTC.

The genes are TRBV28 and TRBJ2-3; D gene unclear. CDR3 length: 17 amino acids. Germline CDR1 is MDHEN and CDR2 is SYDVKM. The V end was cut by 10 bases, the J end by 1 base, with 24 bases between. The CDR3 protein is CANLEGHGTWCTDTQYF. In DNA, the CDR3 is TGTGCCAACCTGGAAGGTCACGGAACCTGGTGCACAGATACGCAGTATTTT.

V is TRBV30 and J is TRBJ2-5; TRBD1 aligns across 10 bases. CDR1 is GTSNPN, CDR2 SVGIG, per germline (reference sequence). The CDR3 has 15 residues. The trim removed 4 bases at V and 4 bases at J, leaving 9 bases unmatched. CDR3 amino acids: CAWTTGTGALETQYF. In DNA form, the CDR3 reads TGTGCCTGGACGACCGGGACAGGGGCTTTAGAGACCCAGTACTTC.

As concerns this clone: Possible read error: a much larger clone is one base away. The sample carries other DNA sequences with the same CDR3. This chain links TRBV18 with TRBJ1-2; D is ambiguous. Trimming took off 3 bases at V and 2 bases at J, with 7 bases between the two ends. CDR3 length: 13 residues. CDR1 is KGHSH and CDR2 is LQKENI in the germline V gene. In DNA, the CDR3 is TGTGCCAGCTCACCTGGCCCCAACTATGGCTACACCTTC. As protein: CASSPGPNYGYTF.

This sequence joins TRBV4-1 and TRBJ2-7, with 11 positions matching TRBD2. The V and J ends lost 1 base and 2 bases, in that order; junction bases with no gene match: 10. This CDR3 is 18 amino acids long. The V gene's germline CDR1 is MGHRA and CDR2 YSYEKL. DNA for the CDR3: TGCGCCAGCAGCCAAGGCGCTAGCGGGAGGAAGGAAACCTACGAGCAGTACTTC. Its protein product is CASSQGASGRKETYEQYF.

The genes are TRBV15 and TRBJ1-6; no definite D call. CDR1 is LNHNV, CDR2 YYDKDF, per germline (reference sequence). Trimming stripped 3 bases from V and 9 bases from J, with 12 bases between. The CDR3 contains 14 residues. CDR3 loop: CATSRDPDGSPLHF. CDR3 sequence (DNA): TGTGCCACCAGCAGGGACCCAGACGGTTCACCCCTCCACTTT.

Points on this clone: Different DNA sequences within this sample yield the same CDR3. The CDR3 DNA is TGTGCCAGCTCACCGGATTGGGGTCAGCCCCAGCATTTT. Amino acids: CASSPDWGQPQHF. The genes are TRBV18 and TRBJ1-5; D remains unclear. The germline CDR1 and CDR2 sequences are KGHSH and LQKENI. The CDR3 runs 13 residues. V lost 3 bases, J lost 6 bases, and 9 bases lay in between.

The CDR3 reads CASSDLGLAEVRRYEQYF. The CDR3 DNA sequence: TGCGCCAGCAGTGATCTCGGGCTAGCGGAAGTACGGAGGTACGAGCAGTACTTC. J is TRBJ2-7 and V is TRBV10-2; 7 bases line up with TRBD2. This CDR3 is built from 18 residues. V gave up 3 bases and J gave up 4 bases; unmatched junction bases: 18. Germline CDR1 and CDR2: WSHSY and SAAADI.

The J gene is TRBJ2-7, the V gene TRBV27; unclear D gene. The CDR3 runs to 14 residues. V was shortened by 3 bases and J by 0 bases, with 9 bases between the two germline ends. Germline CDR1 reads MNHEY; CDR2 reads SMNVEV (reference sequence). CDR3 nucleotides: TGTGCCAGCAGTTTGGACCTAGGCTCCTACGAGCAGTACTTC. Its translation is CASSLDLGSYEQYF.

This clone was seen only once. This sample includes further DNA sequences coding for the same CDR3. The J gene is TRBJ2-7, the V gene TRBV11-2, with no clear D. The CDR3 sequence is 13 residues long. Per the germline V gene, CDR1 is SGHAT and CDR2 is FQNNGV. V was trimmed by 1 base and J by 2 bases, leaving 6 bases between them. The CDR3 protein is CASSLGQTYEQYF. CDR3 in DNA: TGTGCCAGCAGCTTAGGGCAGACCTACGAGCAGTACTTC.

CDR3 amino acids: CASSIESLGFWYF. The CDR3 DNA sequence: TGTGCCAGCAGCATAGAGTCACTCGGATTTTGGTACTTC. V gene TRBV5-4 combines with J gene TRBJ2-4, with D unclear. The CDR3 extends over 13 amino acids. CDR1 SGHNT and CDR2 YYREEE come from the germline V gene (reference sequence). Trimming removed 4 bases from V and 15 bases from J, with 20 bases in between.

The V call is TRBV5-6, the J call TRBJ2-7; TRBD2 matches at 8 bases. V trimming: 4 bases; J trimming: 0 bases; junction bases outside the gene matches: 6. There are 15 residues in the CDR3. Germline-derived CDR1 and CDR2 are SGHDT and YYEEEE. The CDR3 loop reads CASSTKRGSSYEQYF. The CDR3 bases are TGTGCCAGCAGCACTAAGCGGGGGAGCTCCTACGAGCAGTACTTC.

The chain links TRBV6-1 to TRBJ1-1; no firm D call. The V gene lost 5 bases and the J gene lost 7 bases, with 11 bases spanning the gap. The V gene's germline CDR1 is MNHNS and CDR2 SASEGT. The CDR3 extends over 12 amino acids. This CDR3 reads CASSRLQLEAFF. Here the CDR3 DNA reads TGTGCCAGCAGTCGGCTACAGCTTGAAGCTTTCTTT.

The chain joins TRBV5-1 to TRBJ1-6, with D perhaps TRBD1 (5 bases). Germline CDR1 and CDR2: SGHRS and YFSETQ. The CDR3 covers 16 residues. V dropped 0 bases and J dropped 8 bases, with 15 bases sitting between them. The CDR3 DNA follows: TGCGCCAGCAGCTTGGTTACTGGGCAGGGTTATTCACCCCTCCACTTT. Its translation: CASSLVTGQGYSPLHF. Full variable domain (remainder filled in from reference TRBV5-1 and TRBJ1-6): KAGVTQTPRYLIKTRGQQVTLSCSPISGHRSVSWYQQTPGQGLQFLFEYFSETQRNKGNFPGRFSGRQFSNSRSEMNVSTLELGDSALYLCASSLVTGQGYSPLHFGNGTRLTVT.

V usage is TRBV28 and J usage is TRBJ2-7; TRBD1 matches 12 bases. The CDR3 has 19 residues. V lost 5 bases, J lost 4 bases, and 18 bases stayed unmatched. Germline assignment: CDR1 MDHEN and CDR2 SYDVKM. The CDR3 sequence: CASSIPAGSRDRGRYEQYF. CDR3 sequence (DNA): TGTGCCAGCAGTATCCCTGCGGGCTCCCGGGACAGGGGGCGGTACGAGCAGTACTTC.

The rearrangement uses TRBV5-6 and TRBJ2-3; TRBD2 might be the D (5 bases). This CDR3 comprises 15 residues. With 0 bases removed from V and 4 bases from J, the gap between germline ends came to 12 bases. Per the germline V gene, CDR1 is SGHDT and CDR2 is YYEEEE. Here the CDR3 reads CASSLAGVGADTQYF. In nucleotides, the CDR3 is TGTGCCAGCAGCTTGGCCGGGGTTGGAGCAGATACGCAGTATTTT. Using reference TRBV5-6 and TRBJ2-3 for the parts outside the CDR3, the full variable domain is DAGVTQSPTHLIKTRGQQVTLRCSPKSGHDTVSWYQQALGQGPQFIFQYYEEEERQRGNFPDRFSGHQFPNYSSELNVNALLLGDSALYLCASSLAGVGADTQYFGPGTRLTVL.

The rearrangement links TRBV7-9 to TRBJ1-6, with D possibly matching TRBD1 (6 bases). The CDR3 extends over 11 amino acids. Germline assignment: CDR1 SEHNR and CDR2 FQNEAQ (reference sequence). The ends were cut back, 4 bases at V and 13 bases at J, with 8 bases in the middle. The CDR3 protein is CASSSQGPLHF. The DNA of the CDR3 is TGTGCCAGCAGCTCCCAGGGGCCCCTCCACTTT.

A single count supports this clone. The identical CDR3 is also encoded by other nucleotide sequences in the sample. The rearrangement links TRBV27 to TRBJ1-2; no firm D call. CDR1 is MNHEY and CDR2 is SMNVEV in the germline V gene (reference sequence). Trimming left V 0 bases short and J 8 bases short, with 10 bases between. CDR3 size: 13 residues. CDR3: CASSLSGSYGYTF. CDR3 bases: TGTGCCAGCAGTTTATCAGGGTCGTACGGCTACACCTTC.

The CDR3 region is CAISPAGGSDTQYF. The CDR3 DNA is TGTGCCATCTCTCCCGCGGGGGGGTCAGATACGCAGTATTTT. The chain carries TRBV10-3 and TRBJ2-3, with 9 bases lining up with TRBD2. V lost 8 bases, J lost 4 bases, and 7 bases stayed unmatched. This CDR3 has 14 amino acids. Germline V gene lookup returns CDR1 ENHRY and CDR2 SYGVKD.

V is TRBV7-9 and J is TRBJ2-1; D not certain. The CDR3 totals 12 residues. CDR1 and CDR2 from the germline V gene are SEHNR and FQNEAQ (reference sequence). V lost 5 bases, J lost 6 bases, and 8 bases lay in between. For the CDR3, the DNA is TGTGCCAGCAGCCTCATCGGCAATGAGCAGTTCTTC. It translates to CASSLIGNEQFF.

J is TRBJ2-1 and V is TRBV6-1; TRBD1 aligns across 9 bases. Germline V gene data show CDR1 as MNHNS and CDR2 as SASEGT. This CDR3 spans 17 amino acids. V trimming: 3 bases; J trimming: 5 bases; junction bases outside the gene matches: 11. CDR3: CASSDTMGQGRNNEQFF. CDR3 sequence (DNA): TGTGCCAGCAGTGACACCATGGGACAGGGAAGGAACAATGAGCAGTTCTTC.

The chain recombines TRBV10-1 with TRBJ2-7; TRBD1 matches at 8 bases. CDR3 size: 14 residues. In germline, CDR1 is WNHNN, CDR2 SYGVQD (reference sequence). V lost 5 bases, J lost 2 bases, and 5 bases stayed unmatched. The CDR3 region has the DNA TGCGCCAGCAGTTCGAGACAGGGGACCTACGAGCAGTACTTC. Residues: CASSSRQGTYEQYF.

The chain joins TRBV5-4 to TRBJ1-1; TRBD1 is a possible D gene (5 bases). Trimming took off 4 bases at V and 0 bases at J, with 16 bases between the two ends. Germline lookup yields CDR1 SGHNT and CDR2 YYREEE (reference sequence). CDR3 length: 16 residues. The CDR3 DNA follows: TGTGCCAGCAGCAAAGGGACGGCCAACCTGAACACTGAAGCTTTCTTT. This gives the protein CASSKGTANLNTEAFF.